This TCR beta chain was identified during a study of CD8+ T cells in alopecia areata. As to treatment: oral pan-JAK inhibitor, 5-10 mg twice daily. The CDR3 loop spans 13 amino acids. Germline CDR1 SNHLY, CDR2 FYNNEI. The V gene lost 2 bases and the J gene lost 8 bases, with 7 bases spanning the gap. A few counts support this clone. Following extraction, RNA underwent reverse transcription to cDNA, which served as the sequencing template. TCRdb's table, derived via immunoSEQ multiplex PCR, lists solely in-frame clones and lacks some. Seen here are 110,000 or so clones, 55% to 60% observed once, and the top ten hold roughly 3.5%.

The receptor's source is a human donor with alopecia areata. The gene calls are TRBV2 and TRBJ1-6; D gene unclear. Sample: CD4+ T cells sorted from blood, taken at week 24, from a patient treated with tofacitinib. The CDR3 nucleotides read TGTGCCAGCAGTGAAAGCCGAGATTCACCCCTCCACTTT. Translating gives CASSESRDSPLHF.